This TCR beta chain is drawn from a study of somatic mutations in cytotoxic T cells in rheumatoid arthritis. Across the whole study: Selected T-cell populations stained with V beta antibodies were isolated by flow sorting to nearly 100% purity; these included V beta1+ cells subjected to TCRB sequencing.

This CDR3 region has 13 residues. CDR1 and CDR2 (germline): SGHVS, FNYEAQ. V lost 1 base to trimming and J lost 0 bases, with 3 bases between them. TCRdb's copy holds only in-frame clones and misses some; the assay was immunoSEQ multiplex PCR. The data show fewer than 30,000 clones, 82% seen once. Using positive magnetic bead selection on an AutoMACS, CD4+ and CD8+ cells were isolated, after which their purity was checked by flow cytometry. The clonotype comes from a man in his fifties in good health. The sample comprised CD8+ T cells sorted from blood. J is TRBJ1-1 and V is TRBV7-6; no definite D call. The CDR3 sequence: CASSLEMNTEAFF. In DNA, the CDR3 is TGTGCCAGCAGCTTAGAAATGAACACTGAAGCTTTCTTT.